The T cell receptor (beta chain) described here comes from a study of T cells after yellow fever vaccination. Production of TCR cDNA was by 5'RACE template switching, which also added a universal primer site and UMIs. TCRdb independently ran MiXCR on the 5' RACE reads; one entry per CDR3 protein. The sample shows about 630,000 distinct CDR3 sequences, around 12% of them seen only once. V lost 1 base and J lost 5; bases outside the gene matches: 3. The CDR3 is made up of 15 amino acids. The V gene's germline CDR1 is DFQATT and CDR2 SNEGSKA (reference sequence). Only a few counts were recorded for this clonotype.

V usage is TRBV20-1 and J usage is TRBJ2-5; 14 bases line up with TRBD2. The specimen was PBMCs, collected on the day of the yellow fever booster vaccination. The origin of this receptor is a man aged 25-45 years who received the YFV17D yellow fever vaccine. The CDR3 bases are TGCAGTGCTAGAGTCTGGACTAGCGGGGGGGAGACCCAGTACTTC. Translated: CSARVWTSGGETQYF.